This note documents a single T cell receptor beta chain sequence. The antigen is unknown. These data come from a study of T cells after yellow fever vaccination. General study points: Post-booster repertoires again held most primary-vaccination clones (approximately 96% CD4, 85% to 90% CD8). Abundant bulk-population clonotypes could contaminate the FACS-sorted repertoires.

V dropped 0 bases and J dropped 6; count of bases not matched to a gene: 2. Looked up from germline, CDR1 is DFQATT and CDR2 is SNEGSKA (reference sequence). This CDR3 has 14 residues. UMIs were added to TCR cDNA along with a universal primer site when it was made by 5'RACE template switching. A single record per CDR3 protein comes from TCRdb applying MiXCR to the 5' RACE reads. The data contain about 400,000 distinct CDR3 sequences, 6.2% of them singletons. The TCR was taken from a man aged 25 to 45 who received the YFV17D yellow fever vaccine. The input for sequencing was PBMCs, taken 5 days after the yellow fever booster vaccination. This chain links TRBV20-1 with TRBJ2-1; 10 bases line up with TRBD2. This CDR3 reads CSARDSGGINEQFF. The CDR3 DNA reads TGCAGTGCTAGAGATAGCGGGGGGATCAATGAGCAGTTCTTC.